This TCR beta chain was obtained from a study of human T cells and chemical hapten exposure. The trim removed 0 bases at V and 0 bases at J, leaving 12 bases unmatched. This CDR3 is 20 amino acids long. Germline assignment: CDR1 SGHDN and CDR2 FVKESK. Individual cDNA molecules had unique molecular identifiers attached to them by the library. TCRdb re-called the RACE reads with MiXCR, one entry per CDR3 protein. The sample lists approximately 370,000 distinct CDR3 sequences, about 5% seen once, with about 8.2% in the top ten. Specified time point: pre-sensitization, week 0. Treatment specified: therapeutic diphenylcyclopropenone sensitization with weekly scalp DPC. Patches went on only after blood had been drawn each time. This clonotype was observed many times.

Sequencing was performed on whole blood, taken in connection with sensitization to the hapten diphenylcyclopropenone (DPC). The chain links TRBV14 to TRBJ2-4; TRBD1 agrees at 9 bases. The source of this sequence is a woman under 30 with alopecia areata. Some clones in this sample may be carry-over from other donors' samples. Here the CDR3 reads CASSQEKGTGFSRAKNIQYF. CDR3 coding DNA: TGTGCCAGCAGCCAAGAAAAAGGGACAGGGTTCTCTAGAGCCAAAAACATTCAGTACTTC.